A selection of T cell receptor beta chains follows, all from one sample in a study of cytomegalovirus exposure and HLA in healthy donors. The data were produced by immunoSEQ multiplex PCR, yet TCRdb's version contains in-frame clones alone and is incomplete. The sample lists roughly 150,000 clones, 70% to 80% occurring once. Source material: PBMCs. Every receptor here comes from a man in his forties or fifties in good health and CMV-seronegative. Each CDR3 is given with its conserved first and last residue. The D gene is left open where the match is weak. Size tells how often a clone was seen (once, few, many) or the class of an expanded clone, and some rows leave it out.

>.|.|TRBV11-2|TRBJ1-4
TGTGCCAGCAGCTTAGGGCAGGTCCTTAATGAAAAACTGTTTTTT
CASSLGQVLNEKLFF
>.|.|TRBV18|TRBJ2-7
TGTGCCAGCTCACCACAGCGTGCGAGTCGGGAGCAGTACTTC
CASSPQRASREQYF
>.|.|TRBV28|TRBJ2-1
TGTGCCAGCAGTTGGCCAGGGGTGGAGAATGAGCAGTTCTTC
CASSWPGVENEQFF
>.|TRBD1|TRBV29-1|TRBJ1-5
TGCAGCGCTACGACAGGGGGGAATAGCAATCAGCCCCAGCATTTT
CSATTGGNSNQPQHF
>.|.|TRBV7-9|TRBJ2-1
TGTGCCAGCAGCCATAGTGAAGTGGATGAGCAGTTCTTC
CASSHSEVDEQFF
>.|TRBD1|TRBV9|TRBJ1-5
TGTGCCAGCAGCACAGGGGAAGTGAGCAATCAGCCCCAGCATTTT
CASSTGEVSNQPQHF
>.|.|TRBV19|TRBJ2-7
TGTGCCACCCAGGGTCCCCGGTACGAGCAGTACTTC
CATQGPRYEQYF
>few|TRBD1|TRBV6-5|TRBJ2-7
TGTGCCAGCAGTGTACTAGACAGGGTTGGCGAGCAGTACTTC
CASSVLDRVGEQYF
>.|.|TRBV7-3|TRBJ1-2
TGTGCCAGCAGCTCGGACGGGGGGCGTAACTATGGCTACACCTTC
CASSSDGGRNYGYTF
>.|TRBD1|TRBV5-1|TRBJ2-3
TGCGCCAGCAGCTCTGACAGGGGGCGGACAGATACGCAGTATTTT
CASSSDRGRTDTQYF
>.|.|TRBV21-1|TRBJ1-1
TGTGCCAGCAGCAAAGAACCGGGACAGGGAAAGAGGAACACTGAAGCTTTCTTT
CASSKEPGQGKRNTEAFF
>.|TRBD1|TRBV6-5|TRBJ1-1
TGTGCCAGCAGAACTACAGGGGCCGGACGAGGTGAAGCTTTCTTT
CASRTTGAGRGEAFF
>.|.|TRBV6-5|TRBJ1-5
TGTGCCAGCAGCTTAGACGGGAACCAGCCCCAGCATTTT
CASSLDGNQPQHF
>.|TRBD1|TRBV5-1|TRBJ1-2
TGCGCCAGCAGCTTTGGCGGTCCCCACAGGGGCGACTATGGCTACACCTTC
CASSFGGPHRGDYGYTF
>.|TRBD1|TRBV28|TRBJ2-7
TGTGCCAGCAGTCCCGGGACAGGGGTTATACCCTACGAGCAGTACTTC
CASSPGTGVIPYEQYF
>few|TRBD1|TRBV10-1|TRBJ1-1
TGCGCCAGCAGTCCGACAGGGATGAACACTGAAGCTTTCTTT
CASSPTGMNTEAFF
>.|.|TRBV7-9|TRBJ2-1
TGTGCCAGCAGCTTAGGGACTGGAAACAATGAGCAGTTCTTC
CASSLGTGNNEQFF
>few|.|TRBV27|TRBJ1-2
TGTGCCAGCAGCCCTGGGGGGGGGAAGGCAAACTATGGCTACACCTTC
CASSPGGGKANYGYTF
>.|.|TRBV30|TRBJ1-4
TGTGCCTGGAGTTGGACAGCCGATGGAAAACTGTTTTTT
CAWSWTADGKLFF
>.|.|TRBV6-5|TRBJ2-5
TGTGCCAGCAGCCCCCCCGGTGAAGAGACCCAGTACTTC
CASSPPGEETQYF
>.|TRBD2|TRBV13|TRBJ2-7
TGTGCCAGCAGCCCGGGACTAGCGGTTGGGGAGCAGTACTTC
CASSPGLAVGEQYF
>.|TRBD1|TRBV25-1|TRBJ1-2
TGTGCCAGCAGTCAACCGGGGTTTCAGGGGGCGCATGGCTACACCTTC
CASSQPGFQGAHGYTF
>.|.|TRBV11-2|TRBJ2-2
TGTGCCAGCAGCTTAAACTACAGGCAGCAGAACACCGGGGAGCTGTTTTTT
CASSLNYRQQNTGELFF
>.|TRBD2|TRBV6-1|TRBJ2-5
TGTGCCAGCAGTTCCGGGGGGGTGACGACCCAGTACTTC
CASSSGGVTTQYF
>.|TRBD2|TRBV14|TRBJ2-1
TGTGCCAGCAGCCACAGACTAGCGGTCAATGAGCAGTTCTTC
CASSHRLAVNEQFF